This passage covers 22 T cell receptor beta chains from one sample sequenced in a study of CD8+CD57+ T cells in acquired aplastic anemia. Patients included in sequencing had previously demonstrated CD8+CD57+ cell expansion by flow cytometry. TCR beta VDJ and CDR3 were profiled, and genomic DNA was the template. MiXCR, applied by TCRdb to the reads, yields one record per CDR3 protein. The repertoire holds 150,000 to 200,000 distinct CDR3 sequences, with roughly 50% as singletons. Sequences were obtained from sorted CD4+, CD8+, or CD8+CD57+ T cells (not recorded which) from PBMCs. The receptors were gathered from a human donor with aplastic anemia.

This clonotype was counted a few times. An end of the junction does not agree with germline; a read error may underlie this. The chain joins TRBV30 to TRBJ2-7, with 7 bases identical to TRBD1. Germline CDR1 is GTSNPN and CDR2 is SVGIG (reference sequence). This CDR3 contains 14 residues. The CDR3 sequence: CAWSAPGQTYEQHF. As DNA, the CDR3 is TGTGCCTGGAGTGCCCCGGGACAGACCTACGAGCAGCACTTC.

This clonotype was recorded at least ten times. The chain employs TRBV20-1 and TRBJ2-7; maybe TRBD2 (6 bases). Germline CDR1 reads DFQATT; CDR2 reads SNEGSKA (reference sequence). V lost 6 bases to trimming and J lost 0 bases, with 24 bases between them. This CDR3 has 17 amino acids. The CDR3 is CSAPAGRSGGRSYEQYF. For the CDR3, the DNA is TGCAGTGCCCCCGCGGGGAGGAGCGGAGGACGCTCCTACGAGCAGTACTTC.

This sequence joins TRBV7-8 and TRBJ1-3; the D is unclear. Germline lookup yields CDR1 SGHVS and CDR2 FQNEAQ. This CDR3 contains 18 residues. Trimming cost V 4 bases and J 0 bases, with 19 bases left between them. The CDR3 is CASSSYNGRLCSGNTIYF. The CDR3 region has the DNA TGTGCCAGCAGCTCCTATAATGGGAGGCTGTGCTCTGGAAACACCATATATTTT.

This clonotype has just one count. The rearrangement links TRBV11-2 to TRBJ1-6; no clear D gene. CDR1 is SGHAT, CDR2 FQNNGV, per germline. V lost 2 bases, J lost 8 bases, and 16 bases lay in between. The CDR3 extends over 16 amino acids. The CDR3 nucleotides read TGTGCCAGCAGCTTACTCCCCCAGGTGGATTATTCACCCCTCCACTTT. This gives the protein CASSLLPQVDYSPLHF.

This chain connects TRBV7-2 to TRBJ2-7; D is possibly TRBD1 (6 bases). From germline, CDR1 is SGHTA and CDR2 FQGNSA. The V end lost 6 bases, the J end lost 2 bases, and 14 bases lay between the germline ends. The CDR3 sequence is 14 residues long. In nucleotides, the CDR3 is TGTGCCAGCAGTTTCGGTGAGGGGGCCTACGAGCAGTACTTC. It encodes CASSFGEGAYEQYF. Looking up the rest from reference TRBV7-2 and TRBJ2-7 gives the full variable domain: GAGVSQSPSNKVTEKGKDVELRCDPISGHTALYWYRQSLGQGLEFLIYFQGNSAPDKSGLPSDRFSAERTGGSVSTLTIQRTQQEDSAVYLCASSFGEGAYEQYFGPGTRLTVT.

CDR3 protein: CASSEYGPGLATWPYEQYF. In DNA form, the CDR3 reads TGTGCCAGCAGTGAATATGGCCCCGGACTAGCGACATGGCCTTACGAGCAGTACTTC. The chain uses TRBV25-1 and TRBJ2-7, with 9 positions matching TRBD2. This CDR3 has 19 residues. Germline V gene sequence: CDR1 MGHDK, CDR2 SYGVNS. J gave up 4 bases and V 0 bases, and 16 bases lay outside the gene matches.

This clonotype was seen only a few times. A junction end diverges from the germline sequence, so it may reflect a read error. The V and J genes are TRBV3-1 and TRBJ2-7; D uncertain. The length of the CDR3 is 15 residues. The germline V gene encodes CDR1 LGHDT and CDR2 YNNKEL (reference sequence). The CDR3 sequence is CASSPLSVAPYKQYF. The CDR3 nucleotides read TGTGCCAGCAGCCCACTTTCGGTAGCCCCCTACAAGCAGTACTTC.

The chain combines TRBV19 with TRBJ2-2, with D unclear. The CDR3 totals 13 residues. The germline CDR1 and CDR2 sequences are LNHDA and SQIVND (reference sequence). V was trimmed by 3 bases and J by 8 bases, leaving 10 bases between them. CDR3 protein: CASSISHLGELFF. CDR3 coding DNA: TGTGCCAGTAGTATTTCGCATTTAGGGGAGCTGTTTTTT.

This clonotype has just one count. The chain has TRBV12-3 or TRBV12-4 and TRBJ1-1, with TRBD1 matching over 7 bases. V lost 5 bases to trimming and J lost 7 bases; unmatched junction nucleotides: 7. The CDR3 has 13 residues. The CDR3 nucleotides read TGTGCCAGCAGTCGCCCAGGGACAGTTGAAGCTTTCTTT. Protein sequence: CASSRPGTVEAFF.

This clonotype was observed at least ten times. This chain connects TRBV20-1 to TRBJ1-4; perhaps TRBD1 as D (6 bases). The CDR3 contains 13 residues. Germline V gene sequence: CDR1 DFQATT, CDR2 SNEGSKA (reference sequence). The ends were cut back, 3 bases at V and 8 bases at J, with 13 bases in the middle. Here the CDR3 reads CSASRGQSEKLFF. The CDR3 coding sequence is TGCAGTGCTAGCAGGGGTCAGTCCGAAAAACTGTTTTTT.

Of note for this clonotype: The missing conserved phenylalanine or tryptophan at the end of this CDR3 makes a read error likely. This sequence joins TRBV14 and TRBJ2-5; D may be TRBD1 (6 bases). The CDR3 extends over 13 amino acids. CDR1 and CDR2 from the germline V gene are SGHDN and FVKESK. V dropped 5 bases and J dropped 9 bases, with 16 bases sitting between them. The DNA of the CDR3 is TGTGCCAGCAGCGCCGGGACAATCTTAGCCCAGTACCTC. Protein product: CASSAGTILAQYL.

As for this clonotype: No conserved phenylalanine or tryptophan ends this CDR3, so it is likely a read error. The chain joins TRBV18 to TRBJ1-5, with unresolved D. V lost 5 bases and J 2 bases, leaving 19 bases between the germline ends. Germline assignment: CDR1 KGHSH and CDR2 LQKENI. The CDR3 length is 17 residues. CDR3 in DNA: TGTGCCAGCTCATCGACACTCCTCGGAACGGGCAATCAGCCCCAGCATCTT. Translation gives CASSSTLLGTGNQPQHL.

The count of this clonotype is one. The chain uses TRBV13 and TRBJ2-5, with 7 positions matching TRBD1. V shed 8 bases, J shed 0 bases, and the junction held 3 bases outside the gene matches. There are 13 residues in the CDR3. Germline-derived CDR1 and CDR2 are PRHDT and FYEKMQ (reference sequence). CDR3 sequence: CASGGQDQETQYF. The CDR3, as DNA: TGTGCCAGCGGCGGACAGGACCAAGAGACCCAGTACTTC.

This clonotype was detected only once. Here the CDR3 DNA reads TGCAGTGCTCGTATAGCTGGGGGAACAGATACGCAGTATTTT. Protein: CSARIAGGTDTQYF. The J gene is TRBJ2-3, the V gene TRBV20-1, with D perhaps matching TRBD1 or TRBD2 (5 bases each). CDR3 length equals 14 residues. V was cut by 5 bases and J by 3 bases, with 15 bases left in between. Germline V gene data show CDR1 as DFQATT and CDR2 as SNEGSKA (reference sequence).

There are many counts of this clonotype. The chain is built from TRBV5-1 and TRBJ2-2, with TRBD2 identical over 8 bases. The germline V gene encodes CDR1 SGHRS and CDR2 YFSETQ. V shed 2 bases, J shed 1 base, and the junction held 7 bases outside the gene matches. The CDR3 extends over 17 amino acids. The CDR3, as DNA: TGCGCCAGCAGCTTCTCTATGCTAGCGGGGAACACCGGGGAGCTGTTTTTT. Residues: CASSFSMLAGNTGELFF.

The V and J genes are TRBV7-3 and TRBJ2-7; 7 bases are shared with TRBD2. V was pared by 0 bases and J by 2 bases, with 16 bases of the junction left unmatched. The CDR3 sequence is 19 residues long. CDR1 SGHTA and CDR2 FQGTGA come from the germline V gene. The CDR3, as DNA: TGTGCCAGCAGCTTAACTGGGGGAGGGGCCCACGCTACAGCCTACGAGCAGTACTTC. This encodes CASSLTGGGAHATAYEQYF.

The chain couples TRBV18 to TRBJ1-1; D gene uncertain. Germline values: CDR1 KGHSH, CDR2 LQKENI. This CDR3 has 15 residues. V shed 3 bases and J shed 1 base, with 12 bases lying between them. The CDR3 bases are TGTGCCAGCTCACCCATGCCAGTTCGGAACACTGAAGCTTTCTTT. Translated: CASSPMPVRNTEAFF.

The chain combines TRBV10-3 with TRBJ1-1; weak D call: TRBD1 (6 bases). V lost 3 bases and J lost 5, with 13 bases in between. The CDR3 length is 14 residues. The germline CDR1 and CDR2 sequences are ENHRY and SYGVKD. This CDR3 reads CAISEQGVSTEAFF. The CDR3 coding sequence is TGTGCCATCAGTGAACAGGGAGTGAGTACTGAAGCTTTCTTT.

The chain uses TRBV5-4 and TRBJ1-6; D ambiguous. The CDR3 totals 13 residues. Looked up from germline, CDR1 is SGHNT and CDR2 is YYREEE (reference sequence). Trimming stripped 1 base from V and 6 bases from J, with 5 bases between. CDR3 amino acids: CASSLLVNSPLHF. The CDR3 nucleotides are TGTGCCAGCAGCTTGTTAGTTAATTCACCCCTCCACTTT.

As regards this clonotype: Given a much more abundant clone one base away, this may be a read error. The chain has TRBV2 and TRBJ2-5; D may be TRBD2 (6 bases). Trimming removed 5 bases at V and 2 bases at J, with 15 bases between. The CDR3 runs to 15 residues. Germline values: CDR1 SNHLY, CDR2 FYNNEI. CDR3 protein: CASSYSDGGQETQYF. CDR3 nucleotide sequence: TGTGCCAGCAGTTACTCCGACGGGGGACAAGAGACCCAGTACTTC.

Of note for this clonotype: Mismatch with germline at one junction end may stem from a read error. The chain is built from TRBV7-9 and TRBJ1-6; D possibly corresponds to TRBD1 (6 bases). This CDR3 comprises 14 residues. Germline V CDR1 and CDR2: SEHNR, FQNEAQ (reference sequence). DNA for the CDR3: TGTGTCAGCAGCACCTACAGGGACGGCTCACCCCTCCACTTT. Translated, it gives CVSSTYRDGSPLHF. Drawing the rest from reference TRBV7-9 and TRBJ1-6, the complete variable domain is DTGVSQNPRHKITKRGQNVTFRCDPISEHNRLYWYRQTLGQGPEFLTYFQNEAQLEKSRLLSDRFSAERPKGSFSTLEIQRTEQGDSAMYLCVSSTYRDGSPLHFGNGTRLTVT.

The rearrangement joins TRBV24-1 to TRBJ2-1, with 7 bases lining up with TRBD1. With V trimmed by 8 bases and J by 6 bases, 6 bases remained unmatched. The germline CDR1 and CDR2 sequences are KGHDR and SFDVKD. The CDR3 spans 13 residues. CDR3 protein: CATTRQGSNEQFF. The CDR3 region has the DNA TGTGCCACCACTCGACAGGGTTCCAATGAGCAGTTCTTC.